These 26 T cell receptor beta chains share one sample of origin, sequenced in a study of cytomegalovirus exposure and HLA in healthy donors. The PCR was carried out with 60 Vbeta primers and 13 Jbeta primers. Only in-frame clones appear in the TCRdb table, and some are missing; sequencing was by immunoSEQ multiplex PCR. Of approximately 150,000 clones listed, roughly 80% were seen once; the top ten hold less than 3.5%. Sequencing was carried out using PBMCs. The receptor set was obtained from a woman younger than 45 in good health and CMV-seronegative.

The chain has TRBV6-1 and TRBJ2-4, with TRBD1 as a possible D gene (5 bases). The CDR3 covers 13 residues. CDR1 is MNHNS and CDR2 is SASEGT in the germline V gene. V lost 1 base to trimming and J lost 6 bases, with 7 bases between them. The CDR3 DNA follows: TGTGCCAGCAGTGAAGGGACATTAAACATTCAGTACTTC. It specifies CASSEGTLNIQYF.

This chain connects TRBV5-1 to TRBJ2-7, with 8 bases identical to TRBD1. The germline V gene has CDR1 SGHRS and CDR2 YFSETQ. The CDR3 length is 15 residues. V dropped 4 bases and J dropped 6; count of bases not matched to a gene: 12. CDR3 nucleotides: TGCGCCAGCAGCCCGTCCGGGACAGGAACCCCCGAGCAGTACTTC. As protein: CASSPSGTGTPEQYF.

A few counts support this clone. This chain connects TRBV5-6 to TRBJ1-3; no definite D call. The CDR3 runs 13 residues. V lost 2 bases, J lost 2 bases, and 5 bases lay in between. Per germline, CDR1 SGHDT and CDR2 YYEEEE. The CDR3 loop reads CASSFDTGNTIYF. The CDR3 nucleotides are TGTGCCAGCAGCTTCGACACTGGAAACACCATATATTTT.

This clone was picked up a small number of times. The CDR3 is CASSPGVGDNSPLHF. The CDR3 DNA reads as TGTGCCAGCTCACCCGGGGTGGGTGATAATTCACCCCTCCACTTT. V is TRBV18 and J is TRBJ1-6; no firm D call. V was shortened by 3 bases and J by 5 bases, with 11 bases between the two germline ends. The CDR3 covers 15 residues. Per germline, CDR1 KGHSH and CDR2 LQKENI.

The chain joins TRBV29-1 to TRBJ2-7, with TRBD1 as a possible D gene (6 bases). Trimming took 0 bases from V and 1 from J, leaving 10 bases between them. Germline V gene sequence: CDR1 SQVTM, CDR2 ANQGSEA. The CDR3 runs to 14 residues. CDR3 in DNA: TGCAGCGTTGAAGAGACAGGCGGGTCCTACGAGCAGTACTTC. Translation gives CSVEETGGSYEQYF.

The genes are TRBV28 and TRBJ2-1; TRBD1 might be the D (5 bases). This CDR3 region has 12 residues. CDR1 is MDHEN, CDR2 SYDVKM, per germline. Trimming left V 7 bases short and J 8 bases short, with 12 bases between. CDR3 residues: CASTPGLYEQFF. The CDR3 nucleotides read TGTGCCAGCACGCCAGGGTTGTATGAGCAGTTCTTC.

The V gene is TRBV6-1, the J gene TRBJ2-7, with 12 bases lining up with TRBD1. There are 15 residues in the CDR3. V was clipped by 4 bases and J by 7 bases; unmatched bases: 8. Germline lookup yields CDR1 MNHNS and CDR2 SASEGT. CDR3 bases: TGTGCCAGCAGTGTCCCCGGGACAGGGGGCTGTGAGCAGTACTTC. It translates to CASSVPGTGGCEQYF.

This clone was counted once. The chain has TRBV4-3 and TRBJ2-5; no definite D call. V was cut by 1 base and J by 4 bases, with 13 bases left in between. The CDR3 runs 15 residues. The V gene's germline CDR1 is LGHNA and CDR2 YSLEER. CDR3 coding DNA: TGCGCCAGCAGCCAAGCTAGTAAACTTGGAGAGACCCAGTACTTC. Translation gives CASSQASKLGETQYF.

The gene calls are TRBV12-5 and TRBJ1-1; TRBD1 matches at 7 bases. V dropped 2 bases and J dropped 4; count of bases not matched to a gene: 13. Germline V gene lookup returns CDR1 LGHNT and CDR2 FRNRAP. The CDR3 is 17 residues long. The CDR3 region has the DNA TGTGCTAGTGGTTTGCCCACAGGGGCGGGGGGGGGCACTGAAGCTTTCTTT. It translates to CASGLPTGAGGGTEAFF.

The V gene is TRBV6-1, the J gene TRBJ1-4, with 8 bases lining up with TRBD1. Germline CDR1 and CDR2: MNHNS and SASEGT. The CDR3 is 14 amino acids. V was pared by 6 bases and J by 15 bases, with 15 bases of the junction left unmatched. The CDR3: CASRGTTGGTGVFF. CDR3 DNA: TGTGCCAGCAGAGGGACAACAGGGGGAACCGGAGTGTTTTTT.

The chain links TRBV2 to TRBJ2-5, with 8 nucleotides matching TRBD2. This CDR3 contains 13 residues. V lost 7 bases, J lost 5 bases, and 6 bases stayed unmatched. CDR1 SNHLY and CDR2 FYNNEI come from the germline V gene. The chain's CDR3 is CASIRERGETQYF. CDR3 nucleotide sequence: TGTGCCAGCATTAGGGAGCGGGGGGAGACCCAGTACTTC. The whole variable domain, remainder taken from reference TRBV2 and TRBJ2-5, is EPEVTQTPSHQVTQMGQEVILRCVPISNHLYFYWYRQILGQKVEFLVSFYNNEISEKSEIFDDQFSVERPDGSNFTLKIRSTKLEDSAMYFCASIRERGETQYFGPGTRLLVL.

V gene TRBV5-4 combines with J gene TRBJ2-7; weak D call: TRBD1 (5 bases). V was shortened by 0 bases and J by 1 base, with 11 bases between the two germline ends. The CDR3 extends over 15 amino acids. Germline V CDR1 and CDR2: SGHNT, YYREEE (reference sequence). The CDR3 nucleotides read TGTGCCAGCAGCTTGGGAGGACCAGGGTCCTACGAGCAGTACTTC. Amino acid sequence: CASSLGGPGSYEQYF.

The genes are TRBV2 and TRBJ2-3, with no clear D. CDR1 and CDR2 (germline): SNHLY, FYNNEI. There are 13 residues in the CDR3. Between the trimmed V and J ends, which lost 3 bases and 3 bases, there was a span of 7 bases. Here the CDR3 reads CASSEEITDTQYF. The CDR3 DNA reads as TGTGCCAGCAGTGAGGAGATAACAGATACGCAGTATTTT.

As DNA, the CDR3 is TGCGCCAGCAGCTTGGATCCGGGACAGGGGGACTACGAGCAGTACTTC. It translates to CASSLDPGQGDYEQYF. The chain joins TRBV5-1 to TRBJ2-7; 11 bases map to TRBD1. V lost 0 bases and J lost 3; bases outside the gene matches: 5. CDR3 length: 16 residues. Per germline, CDR1 SGHRS and CDR2 YFSETQ.

The rearrangement joins TRBV25-1 to TRBJ2-7; 10 nucleotides match TRBD2. Trimming took 6 bases from V and 3 from J; bases not matched to a gene: 5. CDR1 MGHDK and CDR2 SYGVNS come from the germline V gene. The CDR3 runs to 14 residues. The chain's CDR3 is CASRGTSVDYEQYF. The CDR3 coding sequence is TGTGCCAGCAGGGGGACTAGCGTTGACTACGAGCAGTACTTC.

J is TRBJ2-5 and V is TRBV15, with TRBD2 matching over 8 bases. The V gene's germline CDR1 is LNHNV and CDR2 YYDKDF (reference sequence). There are 16 residues in the CDR3. V was clipped by 0 bases and J by 4 bases; unmatched bases: 7. In DNA form, the CDR3 reads TGTGCCACCAGCAGAGAACAAGCGGGAGCTGGAGAGACCCAGTACTTC. Its protein product is CATSREQAGAGETQYF.

V usage is TRBV10-2 and J usage is TRBJ2-7; perhaps TRBD2 as D (6 bases). The germline V and J ends were trimmed by 6 bases and 5 bases, with 26 bases remaining between them. This CDR3 has 17 residues. Germline CDR1 and CDR2: WSHSY and SAAADI. CDR3 sequence (DNA): TGCGCCAGCAGAGGCCGCGGGGTTGACTCGATTTCTAACGAGCAGTACTTC. Residues: CASRGRGVDSISNEQYF.

The chain uses TRBV5-1 and TRBJ2-1, with D maybe TRBD2 (5 bases). CDR1 SGHRS and CDR2 YFSETQ come from the germline V gene. The ends were cut back, 4 bases at V and 0 bases at J, with 11 bases in the middle. The CDR3 is 15 residues long. CDR3 nucleotides: TGCGCCAGCAGCCCGGATGGGAGCTCCTACAATGAGCAGTTCTTC. Translation gives CASSPDGSSYNEQFF.

This clone was detected only a few times. The junction shows a germline mismatch at one end, possibly a read error. The gene calls are TRBV7-9 and TRBJ1-1; 7 positions agree with TRBD1. The length of the CDR3 is 14 residues. Germline V gives CDR1 SEHNR, CDR2 FQNEAQ (reference sequence). The CDR3 region has the DNA TGTTCCAGCAGCTTATATTCAGGGGGCACTGAAGCTTTCTTT. Amino acids: CSSSLYSGGTEAFF.

The chain employs TRBV5-4 and TRBJ2-3, with TRBD2 matching 7 bases. V lost 4 bases and J lost 0; bases outside the gene matches: 2. CDR3 size: 14 residues. Germline CDR1 SGHNT, CDR2 YYREEE (reference sequence). CDR3 sequence reads: CASSRDYSTDTQYF. The CDR3 DNA reads as TGTGCCAGCAGCCGGGACTACAGCACAGATACGCAGTATTTT.

The rearrangement uses TRBV14 and TRBJ2-2, with 7 bases that match TRBD1. CDR3 size: 11 residues. J was trimmed by 9 bases and V by 6 bases; bases with no gene match: 1. Germline-derived CDR1 and CDR2 are SGHDN and FVKESK. The CDR3 DNA reads TGTGCCAGCAGAAGGGGGCGGGAGCTGTTTTTT. Protein product: CASRRGRELFF.

The chain has TRBV7-7 and TRBJ2-5, with D perhaps matching TRBD1 (5 bases). The CDR3 has 13 amino acids. CDR1 is SSHAT and CDR2 is FNYEAQ in the germline V gene (reference sequence). Trimming took off 2 bases at V and 3 bases at J, with 7 bases between the two ends. The CDR3 bases are TGTGCCAGCAGCTTACTAGGGGAAGAGACCCAGTACTTC. This gives the protein CASSLLGEETQYF.

This sequence joins TRBV30 and TRBJ2-3; 8 nucleotides align to TRBD2. Unmatched junction bases numbered 11, after V lost 2 bases and J lost 4 bases. The germline V gene has CDR1 GTSNPN and CDR2 SVGIG (reference sequence). This CDR3 comprises 16 residues. The CDR3 loop reads CAWSLSPLAEPDTQYF. Written as DNA, the CDR3 is TGTGCCTGGAGTCTTTCCCCACTAGCGGAGCCAGATACGCAGTATTTT.

The J gene is TRBJ1-1, the V gene TRBV6-1; tentatively, D is TRBD1 (5 bases). CDR1 is MNHNS, CDR2 SASEGT, per germline. The CDR3 is 15 amino acids. Trimming removed 6 bases from V and 7 bases from J, with 21 bases in between. The chain's CDR3 is CASSDPTTARFEAFF. Here the CDR3 DNA reads TGTGCCAGCAGCGACCCAACGACAGCTCGCTTTGAAGCTTTCTTT.

V usage is TRBV4-1 and J usage is TRBJ2-5, with D perhaps matching TRBD2 (6 bases). With 1 base removed from V and 3 bases from J, the gap between germline ends came to 12 bases. The CDR3 covers 15 residues. Germline V gene sequence: CDR1 MGHRA, CDR2 YSYEKL. The CDR3 DNA sequence: TGCGCCAGCAGCCAAGGATTACTAGCCGAAGAGACCCAGTACTTC. Amino acid sequence: CASSQGLLAEETQYF.

V and J are TRBV19 and TRBJ2-1; D is ambiguous. Germline V gives CDR1 LNHDA, CDR2 SQIVND (reference sequence). V was trimmed by 1 base and J by 9 bases, leaving 7 bases between them. The CDR3 contains 12 residues. The CDR3 region is CASSIGDREQFF. CDR3 nucleotide sequence: TGTGCCAGTAGTATAGGAGATCGTGAGCAGTTCTTC.